What follows describes a single T cell receptor beta chain. This clone was observed a single time. Its cognate antigen has yet to be identified. It has no much larger one-base neighbor in the sample; base qualities were not kept. From cysteine to phenylalanine, the CDR3 is 14 amino acids long. This entry keeps only the CDR3 DNA: 42 bases, framed from base 1. The germline V and J ends show losses of 3 bases and 7 bases respectively, and no gene match explains 6 bases of the junction. The germline V gene specifies SGHVS as CDR1 and FQNEAQ as CDR2. This record comes from a study of blood T cell repertoires in COVID-19 (dated by TCRdb to the early 2020s). Regarding the complete study: Collaborator samples came from the United States, Italy and Spain and covered acute and convalescent phases of COVID-19. Where HLA class I and class II types were available, the types were taken from metadata supplied by the sample provider, not from assay-based typing. Sample metadata almost always included a de-identified subject ID, COVID-19 status, age in years and sex. The prospective study material was composed of cDNA or gDNA derived from T cells, B-cell-depleted T cells, or PBMCs. The repertoires were released in a freely available public database meant as a resource for research on the immune response to SARS-CoV-2. Samples came from the ongoing ImmuneRACE study (first 160 participants) plus 1,254 subjects from 6 global collaborators. The dataset comprised deeply sampled blood TCRbeta repertoires from subjects exposed to, actively infected with, or recovered from COVID-19. Overall results and qualifications from the work: The quantity of clinical and demographic metadata differed by source and by participant and was supplied without curation.

TCRbeta CDR3 regions were amplified from genomic DNA using the immunoSEQ Assay, a bias-controlled multiplex PCR. Processing in the source paper ran as follows. Nucleated cell counts per sample were estimated from amplification of reference gene primers within the assay. To quantify the absolute abundance of each unique TCRbeta CDR3 rearrangement, sequence reads were collapsed and filtered. For each sample, productive Simpson clonality was calculated by taking the square root of Simpson's diversity index across productive rearrangements. The source is immuneACCESS, and TCRdb retained only in-frame sequences with V and J called. Part of the clones is not carried over; for the studies checked, unresolved V genes explain less than half of this, and the remainder is unexplained. V and J calls and clone size are copied from that table; D and trimming were computed from the DNA. This sample gives 90,000 to 110,000 clones in total; about 90% of them show up just once. The ten top clones hold less than 1.5% of the sample.

Whole blood was collected in K2EDTA tubes by collaborating institutions according to the institutions' own protocols. For TCRbeta analysis, collaborators shipped samples as frozen whole blood, isolated PBMCs, or DNA extracted from either of those sample types. The sequence came from a human donor in a cohort sampled during active COVID-19. The chain employs TRBV7-8 and TRBJ1-5; 7 bases in the middle match TRBD1. What was sequenced was peripheral blood. In nucleotides, the sequence is TGTGCCAGCAGCTTTAAGACAGGGAACCAGCCCCAGCATTTT. Its product reads: CASSFKTGNQPQHF.